The T cell receptor (beta chain) described here comes from a study of beta chain features in type 1 diabetes. Study-wide context: Sorted cells from all samples, numbering approximately 110,000,000, were examined.

In the case of this clone: Its target is not known.

Study outcomes and limitations: More deletions and fewer insertions at VDJ junctions were found in patients with type 1 diabetes. The naive, central memory and Treg TCRB repertoires of patients appeared to be more similar to one another than those of healthy donors.

V was clipped by 3 bases and J by 1 base, with 7 bases between them. Per the germline V gene, CDR1 is KGHSH and CDR2 is LQKENI. CDR3 length: 13 amino acids. Investigators reverse transcribed all isolated RNA, so they sequenced expressed TCRB transcripts. Sequencing was performed with immunoSEQ multiplex PCR; in TCRdb, only in-frame clones are kept and a portion is missing. The sample contains hundreds of thousands of clones, roughly 12% of which appear only once. This chain uses TRBV18 with TRBJ2-7, with D unclear. The sequenced sample consisted of naive CD4+ T cells from blood. The receptor was derived from a man between 18 and 29 years old in good health. The CDR3 protein is CASSPSESYEQYF. In nucleotides, the CDR3 is TGTGCCAGCTCACCGAGTGAATCCTACGAGCAGTACTTC.